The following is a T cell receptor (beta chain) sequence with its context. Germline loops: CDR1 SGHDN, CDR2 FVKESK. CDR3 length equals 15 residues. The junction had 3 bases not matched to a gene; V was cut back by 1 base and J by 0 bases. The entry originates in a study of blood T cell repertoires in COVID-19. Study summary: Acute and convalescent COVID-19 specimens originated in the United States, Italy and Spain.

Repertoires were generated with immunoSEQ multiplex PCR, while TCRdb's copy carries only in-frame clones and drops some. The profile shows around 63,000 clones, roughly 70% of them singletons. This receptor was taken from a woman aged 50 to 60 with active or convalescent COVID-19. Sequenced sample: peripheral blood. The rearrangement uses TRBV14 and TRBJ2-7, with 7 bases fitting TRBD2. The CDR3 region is CASSQAGGSSYEQYF. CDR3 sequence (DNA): TGTGCCAGCAGCCAAGCCGGGGGGAGCTCCTACGAGCAGTACTTC.